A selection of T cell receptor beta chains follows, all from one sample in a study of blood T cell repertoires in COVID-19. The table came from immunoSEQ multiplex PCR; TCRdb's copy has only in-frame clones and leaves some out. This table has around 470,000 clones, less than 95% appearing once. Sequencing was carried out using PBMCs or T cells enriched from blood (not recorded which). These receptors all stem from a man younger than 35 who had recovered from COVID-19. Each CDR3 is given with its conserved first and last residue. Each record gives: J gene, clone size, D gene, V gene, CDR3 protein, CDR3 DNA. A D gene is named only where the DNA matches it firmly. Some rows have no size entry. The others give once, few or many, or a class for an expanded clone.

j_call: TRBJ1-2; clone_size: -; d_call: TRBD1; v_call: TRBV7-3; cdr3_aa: CASSLTGEVNGYTF; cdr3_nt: TGTGCCAGCAGCTTGACAGGGGAAGTGAATGGCTACACCTTC
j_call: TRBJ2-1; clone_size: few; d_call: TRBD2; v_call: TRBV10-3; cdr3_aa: CAISGRLADYNEQFF; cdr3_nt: TGTGCCATCAGTGGGAGACTAGCGGATTACAATGAGCAGTTCTTC
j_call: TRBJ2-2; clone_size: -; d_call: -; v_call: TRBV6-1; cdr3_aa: CASSEITDTGELFF; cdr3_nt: TGTGCCAGCAGTGAAATCACAGACACCGGGGAGCTGTTTTTT
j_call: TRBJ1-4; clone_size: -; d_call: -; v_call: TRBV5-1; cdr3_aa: CASSLLAGTREKLFF; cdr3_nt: TGCGCCAGCAGCTTGTTGGCTGGGACACGTGAAAAACTGTTTTTT
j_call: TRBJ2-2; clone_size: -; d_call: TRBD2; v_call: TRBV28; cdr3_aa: CASSIAGGPTGELFF; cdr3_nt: TGTGCCAGCAGCATAGCGGGAGGGCCTACCGGGGAGCTGTTTTTT
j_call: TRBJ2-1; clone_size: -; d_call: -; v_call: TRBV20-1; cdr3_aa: CSASQGGYNEQFF; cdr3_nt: TGCAGTGCTAGTCAGGGAGGCTACAATGAGCAGTTCTTC
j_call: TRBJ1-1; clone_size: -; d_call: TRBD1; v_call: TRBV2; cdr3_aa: CASSRQGGGNTEAFF; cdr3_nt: TGTGCCAGCTCCCGACAGGGGGGCGGGAACACTGAAGCTTTCTTT
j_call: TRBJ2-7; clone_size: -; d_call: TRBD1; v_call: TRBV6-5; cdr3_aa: CASSSMGTGAREQYF; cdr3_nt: TGTGCCAGCAGTTCGATGGGGACAGGGGCGAGGGAGCAGTACTTC
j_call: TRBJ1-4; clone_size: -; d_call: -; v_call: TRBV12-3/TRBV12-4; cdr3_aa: CASSYERKLFF; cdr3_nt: TGTGCCAGCAGTTACGAGAGAAAACTGTTTTTT
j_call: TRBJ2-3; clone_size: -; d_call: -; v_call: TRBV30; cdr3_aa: CAWVGTDTQYF; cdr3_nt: TGTGCCTGGGTAGGCACAGATACGCAGTATTTT
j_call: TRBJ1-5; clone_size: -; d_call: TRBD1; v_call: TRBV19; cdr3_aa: CASSETGGSNQPQHF; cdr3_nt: TGTGCCAGTAGCGAGACAGGGGGGAGCAATCAGCCCCAGCATTTT
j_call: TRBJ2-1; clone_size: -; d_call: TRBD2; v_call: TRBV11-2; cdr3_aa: CASTLRLAGVNEQFF; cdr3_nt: TGTGCCAGCACGCTCCGATTAGCGGGAGTCAATGAGCAGTTCTTC
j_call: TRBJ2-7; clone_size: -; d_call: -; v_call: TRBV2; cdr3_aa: CASSEEGALSYEQYF; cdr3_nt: TGTGCCAGCAGTGAGGAGGGGGCCCTCTCCTACGAGCAGTACTTC
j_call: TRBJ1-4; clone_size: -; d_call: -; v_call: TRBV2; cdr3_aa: CASRRRGGNEKLFF; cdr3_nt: TGTGCCAGCAGGAGGAGGGGAGGAAATGAAAAACTGTTTTTT
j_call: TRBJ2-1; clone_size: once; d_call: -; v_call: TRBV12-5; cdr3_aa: CASALGSGAYNEQFF; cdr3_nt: TGTGCTAGTGCCCTTGGGAGCGGAGCTTACAATGAGCAGTTCTTC
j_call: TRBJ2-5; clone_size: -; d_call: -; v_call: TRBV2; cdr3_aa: CASSARETQYF; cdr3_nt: TGTGCCAGCAGTGCGAGAGAGACCCAGTACTTC
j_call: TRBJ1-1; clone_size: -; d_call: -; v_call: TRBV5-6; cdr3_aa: CASSLVGRTEAFF; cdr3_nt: TGTGCCAGCAGCTTGGTAGGGAGGACTGAAGCTTTCTTT
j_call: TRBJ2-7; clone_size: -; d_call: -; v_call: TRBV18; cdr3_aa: CASSPPNRAYEQYF; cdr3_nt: TGTGCCAGCTCACCCCCTAATCGAGCCTACGAGCAGTACTTC
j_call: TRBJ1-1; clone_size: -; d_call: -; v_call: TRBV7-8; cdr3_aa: CASSPRGRENTEAFF; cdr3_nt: TGTGCCAGCAGCCCTCGGGGGAGGGAAAACACTGAAGCTTTCTTT
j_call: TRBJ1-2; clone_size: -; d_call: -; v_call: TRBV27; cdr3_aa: CASRLNYGYTF; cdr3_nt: TGTGCCAGCAGACTTAACTATGGCTACACCTTC
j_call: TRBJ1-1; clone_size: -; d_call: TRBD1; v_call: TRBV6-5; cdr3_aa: CASNVFSGGYTEAFF; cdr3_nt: TGTGCCAGCAATGTTTTTTCAGGGGGCTACACTGAAGCTTTCTTT
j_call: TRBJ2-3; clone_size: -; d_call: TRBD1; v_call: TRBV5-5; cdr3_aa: CASSSSGQGVADTQYF; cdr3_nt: TGTGCCAGCAGCTCGTCCGGACAGGGGGTTGCGGATACGCAGTATTTT
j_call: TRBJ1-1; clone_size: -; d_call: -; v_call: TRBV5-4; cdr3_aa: CASSRPTGVGTEAFF; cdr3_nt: TGTGCCAGCAGCCGCCCGACGGGGGTCGGCACTGAAGCTTTCTTT
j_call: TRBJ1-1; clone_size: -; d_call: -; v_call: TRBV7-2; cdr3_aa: CASTRRVTTEAFF; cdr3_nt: TGTGCCAGCACCCGGAGGGTGACCACTGAAGCTTTCTTT